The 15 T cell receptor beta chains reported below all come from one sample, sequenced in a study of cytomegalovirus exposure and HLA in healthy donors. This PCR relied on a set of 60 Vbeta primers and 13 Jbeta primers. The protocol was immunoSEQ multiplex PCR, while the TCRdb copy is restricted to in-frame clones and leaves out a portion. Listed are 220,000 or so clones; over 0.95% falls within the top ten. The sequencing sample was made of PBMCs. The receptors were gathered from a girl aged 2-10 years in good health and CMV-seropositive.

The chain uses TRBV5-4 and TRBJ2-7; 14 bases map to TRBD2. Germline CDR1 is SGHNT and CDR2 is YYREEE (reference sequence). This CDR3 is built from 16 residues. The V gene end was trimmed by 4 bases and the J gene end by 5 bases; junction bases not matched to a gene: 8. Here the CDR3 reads CASSVGLAGDGDEQYF. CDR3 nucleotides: TGTGCCAGCAGCGTGGGACTAGCGGGAGACGGGGACGAGCAGTACTTC.

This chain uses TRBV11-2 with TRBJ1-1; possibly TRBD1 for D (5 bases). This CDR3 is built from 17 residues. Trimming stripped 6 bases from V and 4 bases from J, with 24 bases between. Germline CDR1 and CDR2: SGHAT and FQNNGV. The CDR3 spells CASSPIPRAGFGTEAFF. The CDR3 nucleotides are TGTGCCAGCAGTCCTATCCCCCGAGCAGGGTTTGGCACTGAAGCTTTCTTT.

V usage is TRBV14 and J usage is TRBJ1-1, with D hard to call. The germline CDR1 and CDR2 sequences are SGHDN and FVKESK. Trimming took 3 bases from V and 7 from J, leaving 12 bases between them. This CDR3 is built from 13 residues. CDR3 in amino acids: CASSHLYTDEAFF. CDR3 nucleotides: TGTGCCAGCAGCCACCTCTATACAGATGAAGCTTTCTTT.

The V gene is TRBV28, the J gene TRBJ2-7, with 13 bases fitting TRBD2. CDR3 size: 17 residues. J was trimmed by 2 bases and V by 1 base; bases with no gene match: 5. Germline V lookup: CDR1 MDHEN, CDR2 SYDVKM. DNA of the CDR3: TGTGCCAGCAGTTTATCTGGACTAGCGGGAGATCCCTACGAGCAGTACTTC. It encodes CASSLSGLAGDPYEQYF.

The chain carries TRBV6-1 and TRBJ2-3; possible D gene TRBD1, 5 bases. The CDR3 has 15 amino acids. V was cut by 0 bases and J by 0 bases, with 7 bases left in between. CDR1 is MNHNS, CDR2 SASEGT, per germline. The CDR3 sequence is CASSEAGPSTDTQYF. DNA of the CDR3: TGTGCCAGCAGTGAAGCGGGGCCTAGCACAGATACGCAGTATTTT.

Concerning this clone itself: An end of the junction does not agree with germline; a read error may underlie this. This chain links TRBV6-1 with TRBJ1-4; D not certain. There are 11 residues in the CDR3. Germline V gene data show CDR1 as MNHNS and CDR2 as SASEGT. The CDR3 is CASSANGALSF. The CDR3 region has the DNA TGTGCCAGCAGTGCTAACGGAGCCCTGTCTTTT.

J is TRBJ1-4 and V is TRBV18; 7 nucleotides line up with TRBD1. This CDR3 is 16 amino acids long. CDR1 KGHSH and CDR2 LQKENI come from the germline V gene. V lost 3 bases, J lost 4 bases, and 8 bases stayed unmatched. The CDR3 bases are TGTGCCAGCTCACCCATAGGGGGACAGCTTAATGAAAAACTGTTTTTT. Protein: CASSPIGGQLNEKLFF.

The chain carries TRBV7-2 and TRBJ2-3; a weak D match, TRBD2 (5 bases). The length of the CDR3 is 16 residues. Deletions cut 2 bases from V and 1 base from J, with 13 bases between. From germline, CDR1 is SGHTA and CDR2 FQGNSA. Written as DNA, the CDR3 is TGTGCCAGCAGCTTATCCCCACTAGGAGGCACAGATACGCAGTATTTT. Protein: CASSLSPLGGTDTQYF.

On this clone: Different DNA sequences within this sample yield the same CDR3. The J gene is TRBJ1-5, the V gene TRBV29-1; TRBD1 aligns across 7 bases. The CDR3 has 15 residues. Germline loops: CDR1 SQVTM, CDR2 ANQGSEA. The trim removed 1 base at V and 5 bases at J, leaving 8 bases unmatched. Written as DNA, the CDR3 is TGCAGCGTTGAAGGGACAGGTGAGTTTTATCAGCCCCAGCATTTT. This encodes CSVEGTGEFYQPQHF. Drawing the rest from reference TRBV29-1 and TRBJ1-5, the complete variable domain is SAVISQKPSRDICQRGTSLTIQCQVDSQVTMMFWYRQQPGQSLTLIATANQGSEATYESGFVIDKFPISRPNLTFSTLTVSNMSPEDSSIYLCSVEGTGEFYQPQHFGDGTRLSIL.

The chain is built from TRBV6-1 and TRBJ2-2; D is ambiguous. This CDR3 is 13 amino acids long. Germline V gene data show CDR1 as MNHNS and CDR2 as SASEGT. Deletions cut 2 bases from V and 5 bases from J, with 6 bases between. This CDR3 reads CASSELRTGELFF. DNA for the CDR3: TGTGCCAGCAGTGAACTGAGGACCGGGGAGCTGTTTTTT.

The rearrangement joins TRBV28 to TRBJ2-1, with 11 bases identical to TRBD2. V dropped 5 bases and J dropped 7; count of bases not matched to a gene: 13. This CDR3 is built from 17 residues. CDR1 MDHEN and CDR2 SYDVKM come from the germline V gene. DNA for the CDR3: TGTGCCAGCAGTCCGCTCGGGGGCCTAGCGGGAGGAAATGAGCAGTTCTTC. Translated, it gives CASSPLGGLAGGNEQFF. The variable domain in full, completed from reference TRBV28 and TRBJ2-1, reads DVKVTQSSRYLVKRTGEKVFLECVQDMDHENMFWYRQDPGLGLRLIYFSYDVKMKEKGDIPEGYSVSREKKERFSLILESASTNQTSMYLCASSPLGGLAGGNEQFFGPGTRLTVL.

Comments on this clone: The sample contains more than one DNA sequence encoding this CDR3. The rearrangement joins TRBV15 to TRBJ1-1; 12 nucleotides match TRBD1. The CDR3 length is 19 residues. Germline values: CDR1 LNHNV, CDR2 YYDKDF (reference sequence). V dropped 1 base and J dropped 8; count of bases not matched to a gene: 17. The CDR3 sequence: CATSRGPTGQGAGLAEAFF. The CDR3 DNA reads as TGTGCCACCAGCAGAGGGCCGACGGGACAGGGGGCGGGTTTGGCCGAAGCTTTCTTT. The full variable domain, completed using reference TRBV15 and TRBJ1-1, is DAMVIQNPRYQVTQFGKPVTLSCSQTLNHNVMYWYQQKSSQAPKLLFHYYDKDFNNEADTPDNFQSRRPNTSFCFLDIRSPGLGDTAMYLCATSRGPTGQGAGLAEAFFGQGTRLTVV.

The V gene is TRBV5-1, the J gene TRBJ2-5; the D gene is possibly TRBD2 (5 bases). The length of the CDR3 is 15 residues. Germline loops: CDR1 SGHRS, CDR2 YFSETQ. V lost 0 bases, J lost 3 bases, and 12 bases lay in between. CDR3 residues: CASSLETAAEETQYF. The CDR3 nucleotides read TGCGCCAGCAGCTTGGAAACGGCAGCGGAAGAGACCCAGTACTTC.

In nucleotides, the CDR3 is TGCAGCGTTGATCGAACGGGACAGGGGGCCGAGAACACTGAAGCTTTCTTT. It specifies CSVDRTGQGAENTEAFF. The V call is TRBV29-1, the J call TRBJ1-1, with TRBD1 identical over 12 bases. This CDR3 is 17 amino acids long. Germline V gene data show CDR1 as SQVTM and CDR2 as ANQGSEA. The junction had 9 bases not matched to a gene; V was cut back by 3 bases and J by 1 base. Full variable domain (missing parts from reference TRBV29-1 and TRBJ1-1): SAVISQKPSRDICQRGTSLTIQCQVDSQVTMMFWYRQQPGQSLTLIATANQGSEATYESGFVIDKFPISRPNLTFSTLTVSNMSPEDSSIYLCSVDRTGQGAENTEAFFGQGTRLTVV.

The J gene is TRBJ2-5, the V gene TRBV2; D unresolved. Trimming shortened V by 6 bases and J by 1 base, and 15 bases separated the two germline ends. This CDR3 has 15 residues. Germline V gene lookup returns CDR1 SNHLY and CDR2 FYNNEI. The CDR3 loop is CASRMNSYFQETQYF. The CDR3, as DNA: TGTGCCAGCAGGATGAACAGCTATTTCCAAGAGACCCAGTACTTC.